The text below deals with one TCR beta chain. The germline V gene has CDR1 SGHTA and CDR2 FQGNSA. This CDR3 has 14 amino acids. V was pared by 1 base and J by 6 bases, with 12 bases between. Generated by immunoSEQ multiplex PCR, the TCRdb table keeps only in-frame clones and is missing some. The data contain fewer than 85,000 clones, 85% to 95% of them singletons. The sample comes from a study of technical replicates of blood from a handful of donors. The source of this sequence is a human donor in good health. Some clones in this sample may be carry-over from other donors' samples. The sample taken for sequencing was PBMCs. J is TRBJ1-1 and V is TRBV7-2; TRBD1 might be the D (6 bases). This CDR3 reads CASSLGGPRAEAFF. CDR3 nucleotides: TGTGCCAGCAGCTTAGGGGGGCCGCGCGCTGAAGCTTTCTTT.